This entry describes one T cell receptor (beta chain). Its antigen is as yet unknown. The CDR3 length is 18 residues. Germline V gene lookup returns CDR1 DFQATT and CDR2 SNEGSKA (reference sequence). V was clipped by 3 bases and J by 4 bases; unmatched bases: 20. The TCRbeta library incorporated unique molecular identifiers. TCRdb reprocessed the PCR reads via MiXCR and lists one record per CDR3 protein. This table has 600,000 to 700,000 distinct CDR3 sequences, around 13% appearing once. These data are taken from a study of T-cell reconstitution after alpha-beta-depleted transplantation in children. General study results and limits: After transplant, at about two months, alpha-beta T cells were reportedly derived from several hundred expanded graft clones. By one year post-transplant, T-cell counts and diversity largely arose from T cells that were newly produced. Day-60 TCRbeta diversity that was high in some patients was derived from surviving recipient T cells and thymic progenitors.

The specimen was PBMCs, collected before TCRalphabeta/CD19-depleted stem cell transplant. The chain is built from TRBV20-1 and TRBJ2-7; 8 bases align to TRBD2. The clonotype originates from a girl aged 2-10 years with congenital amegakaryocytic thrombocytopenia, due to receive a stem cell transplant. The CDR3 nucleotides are TGCAGTGCTAGTCCCCCCTTATCCGGGAGGGCCAGATGGTACGAGCAGTACTTC. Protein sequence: CSASPPLSGRARWYEQYF.